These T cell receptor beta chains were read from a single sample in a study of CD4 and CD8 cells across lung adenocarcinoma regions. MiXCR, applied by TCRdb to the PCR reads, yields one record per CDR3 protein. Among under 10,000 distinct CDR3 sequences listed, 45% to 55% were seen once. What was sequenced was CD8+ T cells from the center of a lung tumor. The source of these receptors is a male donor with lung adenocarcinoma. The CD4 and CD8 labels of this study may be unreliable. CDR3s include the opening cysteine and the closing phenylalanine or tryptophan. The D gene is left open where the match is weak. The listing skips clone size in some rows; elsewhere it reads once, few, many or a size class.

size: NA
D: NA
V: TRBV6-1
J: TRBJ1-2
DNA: TGTGCCAGCAGCACCGGGATGACGGGCTATGGCTACACCTTC
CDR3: CASSTGMTGYGYTF

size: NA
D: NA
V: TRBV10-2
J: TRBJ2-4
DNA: TGCGCCACGGGGGAAATAGGCAAAAATACTCAGTACTTC
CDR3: CATGEIGKNTQYF

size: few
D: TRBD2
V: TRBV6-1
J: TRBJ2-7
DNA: TGTGCCAGCAGCCTAGCGGGAGGGGACTACGAGCAGTACTTC
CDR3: CASSLAGGDYEQYF

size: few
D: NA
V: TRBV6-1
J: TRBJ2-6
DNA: TGTGCCAGCAGTGAATTAAGGGGGAGCGGGGCCAACGTCCTGACTTTC
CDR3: CASSELRGSGANVLTF

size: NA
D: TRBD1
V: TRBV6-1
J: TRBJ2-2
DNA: TGTGCCAGCAGGGACGACAGGGCGGCCGGGGAGCTGTTTTTT
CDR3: CASRDDRAAGELFF

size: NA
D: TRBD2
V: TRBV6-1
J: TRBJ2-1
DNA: TGTGCCAGCAGCAGAACTAGCGGGAGGGTCAATGAGCAGTTCTTC
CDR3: CASSRTSGRVNEQFF

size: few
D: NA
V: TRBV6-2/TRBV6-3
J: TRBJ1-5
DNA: TGTGCCAGCAGTTACCGGGGGGGTCAGCCCCAGCATTTT
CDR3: CASSYRGGQPQHF

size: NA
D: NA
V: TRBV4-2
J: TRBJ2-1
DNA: TGTGCCAGCAGCCAAGAGGGGACGGGGACACCCTACAATGAGCAGTTCTTC
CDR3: CASSQEGTGTPYNEQFF

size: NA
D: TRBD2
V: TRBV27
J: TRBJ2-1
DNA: TGTGCCACGGGACTAGACTACAATGAGCAGTTCTTC
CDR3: CATGLDYNEQFF

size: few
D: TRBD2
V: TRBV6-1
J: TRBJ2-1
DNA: TGTGCCAGCAGTGAATGGCTAGCGGCCTACAATGAGCAGTTCTTC
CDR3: CASSEWLAAYNEQFF

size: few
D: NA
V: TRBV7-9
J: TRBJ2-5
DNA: TGTGCCAGCACCCCATACCCGTACCAAGAGACCCAGTACTTC
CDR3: CASTPYPYQETQYF

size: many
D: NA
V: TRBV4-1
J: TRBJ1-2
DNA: TGCGCCAGCAGCCAAGACAGGGACCGTGGCTACACCTTC
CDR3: CASSQDRDRGYTF

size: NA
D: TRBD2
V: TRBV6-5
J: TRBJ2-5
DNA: TGTGCCAACAGTTTCCACTCCTCTAGCGGGAGTCAGAGAGGAGAGACCCAGTACTTC
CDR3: CANSFHSSSGSQRGETQYF

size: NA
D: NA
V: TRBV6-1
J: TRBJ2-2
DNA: NA
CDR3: CASRLLLAKNIQYFGNTGELFF

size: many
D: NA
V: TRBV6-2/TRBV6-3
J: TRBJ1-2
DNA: TGTGCCAGCAGTTACCCAGACAGCTTTAACTATGGCTACACCTTC
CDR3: CASSYPDSFNYGYTF

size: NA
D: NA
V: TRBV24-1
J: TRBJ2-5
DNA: TGTGCCACCCAGGACAGCCAGGCCGACGGAGAGACCCAGTACTTC
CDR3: CATQDSQADGETQYF

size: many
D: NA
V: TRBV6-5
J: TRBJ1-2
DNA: TGTGCCAGCAGCAGAGGGGGTACAAACTATGGCTACACCTTC
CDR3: CASSRGGTNYGYTF

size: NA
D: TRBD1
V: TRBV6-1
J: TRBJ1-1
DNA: TGTGCCAGCAGTCCTCCTTGGACAGGCGAAGAAGCTTTCTTT
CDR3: CASSPPWTGEEAFF

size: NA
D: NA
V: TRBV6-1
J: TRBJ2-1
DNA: TGTGCCAGTAGTAAAAGGGGGACTGACAATGAGCAGTTCTTC
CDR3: CASSKRGTDNEQFF

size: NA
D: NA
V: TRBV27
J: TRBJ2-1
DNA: TGTGCCAGCAGTTCGAGTAGAAGCTCCTACAATGAGCAGTTCTTC
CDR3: CASSSSRSSYNEQFF

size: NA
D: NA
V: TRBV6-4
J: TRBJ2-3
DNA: TGTGCCAGGGGTGACTGGGTCAAAGATATGCAGTATTTT
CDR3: CARGDWVKDMQYF

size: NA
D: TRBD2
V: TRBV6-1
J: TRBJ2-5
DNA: TGTGCCAGCAGCTCCGGACTAGCGGGAGGGGCGTACCAAGAGACCCAGTACTTC
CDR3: CASSSGLAGGAYQETQYF

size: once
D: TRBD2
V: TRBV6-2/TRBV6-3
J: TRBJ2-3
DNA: TGTGCCAGCAGTTCCTGGACTAGCGGGAGGGTCGGAGATACGCAGTATTTT
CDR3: CASSSWTSGRVGDTQYF

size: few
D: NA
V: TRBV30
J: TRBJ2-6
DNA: TGTGCCTGGAGTGCCGGGACATCTGGGGCCAACGTCCTGACTTTC
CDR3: CAWSAGTSGANVLTF

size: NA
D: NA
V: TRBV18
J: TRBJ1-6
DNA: TGTGCCAGCTCACCTGGGGGGAAGGATTCACCCCTCCACTTT
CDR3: CASSPGGKDSPLHF

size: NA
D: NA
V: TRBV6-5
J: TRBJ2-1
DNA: TGTGCCAGCAGCTTAGCGCCGCCCTCCTACAATGAGCAGTTCTTC
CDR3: CASSLAPPSYNEQFF

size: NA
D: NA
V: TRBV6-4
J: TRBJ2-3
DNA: TGTGCCACGGGGGTGCGGGCCAAAGACACTCAGTATTTC
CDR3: CATGVRAKDTQYF

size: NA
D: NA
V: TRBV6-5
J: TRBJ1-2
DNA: TGTGCCAGCACTTGGGGGGGTTTACCGGAGGGCTCTGGCTACACCTTC
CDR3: CASTWGGLPEGSGYTF

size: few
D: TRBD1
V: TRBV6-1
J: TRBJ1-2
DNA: TGTGCCAGCTGGGGACAGGGGGCGTCAGGCTACACCTTC
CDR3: CASWGQGASGYTF

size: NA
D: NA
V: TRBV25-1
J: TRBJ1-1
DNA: TGTGCCAGCAGTGAGTATGGACAGAATGAAGCTTTCTTT
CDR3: CASSEYGQNEAFF

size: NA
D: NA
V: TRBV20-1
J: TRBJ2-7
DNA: TGCAGTGCTAGAGAGTTAGGGACCCAGTACGAGCAGTACTTC
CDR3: CSARELGTQYEQYF

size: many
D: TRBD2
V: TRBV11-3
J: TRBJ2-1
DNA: TGTGCCAGCAGCTTAGATGGACGGGAGGGCCGCGATGAGCAGTTCTTC
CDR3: CASSLDGREGRDEQFF

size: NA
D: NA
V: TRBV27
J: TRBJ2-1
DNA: TGTGCCAGCAGAGGGGACTTGGCTAGGAGGGATATCTTC
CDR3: CASRGDLARRDIF

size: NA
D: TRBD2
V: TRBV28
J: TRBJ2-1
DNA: TGTGCCAGCAGTTTCCTAGCGGGAGGGCCCTTCAATGAGCAGTTCTTC
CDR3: CASSFLAGGPFNEQFF

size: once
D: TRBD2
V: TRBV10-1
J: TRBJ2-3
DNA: TGCGGCAGCTTGTCGGGGGGAAACGCCACAGACACGCAGTATTTC
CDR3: CGSLSGGNATDTQYF

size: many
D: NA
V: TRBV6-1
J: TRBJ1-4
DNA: TGTGCCAGCAGTGAATGGGCGAACAGGGTTCAAAAACTGTTTTTT
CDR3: CASSEWANRVQKLFF

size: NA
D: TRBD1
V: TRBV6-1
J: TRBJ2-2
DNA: TGTGCCAGCAACGGACAGGGGGCAGGGACCGGGGAGCTGTTTTTT
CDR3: CASNGQGAGTGELFF

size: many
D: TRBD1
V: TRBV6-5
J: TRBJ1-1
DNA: TGTGCCAGCAGGGCAACCGGGACAGGGCTCACTGAAGCTTTCTTT
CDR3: CASRATGTGLTEAFF

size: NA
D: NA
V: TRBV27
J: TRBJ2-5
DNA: TGTGCCAGCAAGGACCCTCTAGGGGAGACCCAGTACTTC
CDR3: CASKDPLGETQYF

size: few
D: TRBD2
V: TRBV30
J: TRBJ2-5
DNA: TGTGCAATGGCTAGCGGGGGGACGATGGGGGAGACCCAGTACTTC
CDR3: CAMASGGTMGETQYF

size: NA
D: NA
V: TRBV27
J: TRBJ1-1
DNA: TGTGCCAGCAGTTTAGCACCCGACGGGCGGGGAGCTTTCTTT
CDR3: CASSLAPDGRGAFF

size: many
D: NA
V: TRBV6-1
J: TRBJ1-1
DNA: TGTGCCAGCAACGGCCTTTTATGGACTGAAGCTTTCTTT
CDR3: CASNGLLWTEAFF

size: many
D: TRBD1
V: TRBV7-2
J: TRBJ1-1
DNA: TGTGCCAGCAGCTTAACAGGGGGATGGGTTGAAGCTTTCTTT
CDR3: CASSLTGGWVEAFF

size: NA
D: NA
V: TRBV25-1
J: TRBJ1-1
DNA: TGTGCCACCAGACAGGTGGGGATGAACACTGAAGCTTTCTTT
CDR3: CATRQVGMNTEAFF

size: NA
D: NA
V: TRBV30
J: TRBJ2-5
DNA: TGTGCCTGGAGTGTGAGAGGGGAAGGGGAGCAGTACTTC
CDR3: CAWSVRGEGEQYF

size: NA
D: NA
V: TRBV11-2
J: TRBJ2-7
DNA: TGTGCCAGCAGCTTAGAGGTGAGCGGCGAGCAGTACTTC
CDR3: CASSLEVSGEQYF

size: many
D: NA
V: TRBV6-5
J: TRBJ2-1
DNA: TGTGCCAGCAGTTACTCGTCTCACAATGAGCAGTTCTTC
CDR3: CASSYSSHNEQFF

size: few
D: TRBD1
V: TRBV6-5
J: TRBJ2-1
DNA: TGTGCCAGCAGAATCACGGGACAGGGGAACAATGAGCAGTTCTTC
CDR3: CASRITGQGNNEQFF

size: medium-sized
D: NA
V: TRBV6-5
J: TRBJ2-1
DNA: TGTGCCAGCAGTTACTCAATGGGCTATGAGCAGTTCTTC
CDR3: CASSYSMGYEQFF

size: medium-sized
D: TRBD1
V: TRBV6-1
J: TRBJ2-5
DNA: TGTGCCAGCAGTGAGATGGGGACAGGGGGCTATGAGACCCAGTACTTC
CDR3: CASSEMGTGGYETQYF

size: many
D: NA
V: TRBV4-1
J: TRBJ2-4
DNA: TGCGCCAGCAGCCAAGATCAGAAAAACATTCAGTACTTC
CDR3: CASSQDQKNIQYF